This TCR beta chain was captured by sequencing in a study of cytomegalovirus exposure and HLA in healthy donors. Study outcomes and limitations: In a later analysis, a missense DCLRE1C variant was linked to TCR beta V- and J-gene trimming. The likely origin of a cluster of highly shared sequence variants was a sequencing artifact. Indistinguishable V segments such as TRBV6-2 and TRBV6-3 were excluded.

The CDR3 spans 15 residues. V was shortened by 3 bases and J by 3 bases, with 13 bases between the two germline ends. From germline, CDR1 is MDHEN and CDR2 SYDVKM. On this clone itself: The antigen is unknown.

The PCR contained 60 Vbeta and 13 Jbeta primers. Libraries were prepared by immunoSEQ multiplex PCR; TCRdb keeps only in-frame clonotypes and omits some of them. The table lists more than 90,000 clones, roughly 80% of them singletons. Source material: PBMCs. This receptor was obtained from a man in his forties in good health and CMV-seropositive. The rearrangement joins TRBV28 to TRBJ2-3; tentatively, D is TRBD1 (5 bases). The CDR3 DNA follows: TGTGCCAGCAGTTTGGCAGGGTTGGGTACAGATACGCAGTATTTT. Protein sequence: CASSLAGLGTDTQYF.